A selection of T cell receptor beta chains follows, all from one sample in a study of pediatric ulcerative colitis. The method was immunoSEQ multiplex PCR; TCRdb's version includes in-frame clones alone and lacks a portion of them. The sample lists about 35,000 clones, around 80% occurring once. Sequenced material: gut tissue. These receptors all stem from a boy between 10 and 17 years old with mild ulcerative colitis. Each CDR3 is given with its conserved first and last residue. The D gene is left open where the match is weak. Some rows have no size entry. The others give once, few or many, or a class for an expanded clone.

CAWSGLSGGSTDTQYF,TGTGCCTGGAGTGGACTGAGCGGGGGAAGCACAGATACGCAGTATTTT,TRBV30,TRBD2,-,TRBJ2-3
CASSIGKGAKNIQYF,TGTGCCAGTAGTATAGGGAAAGGAGCCAAAAACATTCAGTACTTC,TRBV19,-,-,TRBJ2-4
CASSLGPGDGPGPEAFF,TGTGCCAGCAGCTTGGGACCTGGGGACGGGCCGGGGCCTGAAGCTTTCTTT,TRBV11-2,-,once,TRBJ1-1
CASSTRPSNTEAFF,TGTGCCAGTAGTACCCGGCCCTCTAACACTGAAGCTTTCTTT,TRBV19,-,-,TRBJ1-1
CASRGRQGTYNEQFF,TGTGCCAGCAGGGGACGACAGGGAACCTACAATGAGCAGTTCTTC,TRBV11-2,TRBD1,-,TRBJ2-1
CASSFGPSGGVNYGYTF,TGCGCCAGCAGCTTTGGCCCATCAGGGGGCGTAAACTATGGCTACACCTTC,TRBV5-1,TRBD1,-,TRBJ1-2
CASSGASSYNEQFF,TGTGCCAGCAGTGGAGCGAGCTCCTACAATGAGCAGTTCTTC,TRBV5-6,-,-,TRBJ2-1
CASSYSGGSDGGYTF,TGTGCCAGCAGTTACTCAGGGGGATCCGACGGAGGCTACACCTTC,TRBV6-5,-,few,TRBJ1-2
CASSLEGHTEAFF,TGTGCCAGCAGCTTGGAAGGTCACACTGAAGCTTTCTTT,TRBV5-4,-,once,TRBJ1-1
CASSLAIGGPYSGANVLTF,TGTGCCAGCAGCTTAGCGATAGGGGGACCCTACTCTGGGGCCAACGTCCTGACTTTC,TRBV7-9,-,-,TRBJ2-6
CASSYVAVRAQFF,TGTGCCAGCAGCTACGTGGCAGTACGGGCGCAGTTCTTC,TRBV7-2,-,-,TRBJ2-1
CASWGYPEQYF,TGTGCGTCGTGGGGATATCCCGAGCAGTACTTC,TRBV2,-,few,TRBJ2-7
CATRTAQTGYYGYTF,TGCGCCACCAGGACTGCCCAAACAGGGTATTACGGCTACACCTTC,TRBV10-2,-,-,TRBJ1-2
CASSKSRTQSNTEAFF,TGTGCCAGCTCCAAATCGAGGACCCAATCGAACACTGAAGCTTTCTTT,TRBV2,-,-,TRBJ1-1
CASSLFGGLLLHF,TGTGCCAGCAGCTTATTCGGCGGCTTGCTCCTCCACTTT,TRBV5-6,-,-,TRBJ1-6
CASSQPGQSYEQYF,TGCGCCAGCAGCCAGCCGGGACAGTCCTACGAGCAGTACTTC,TRBV4-1,TRBD1,-,TRBJ2-7
CASSPRSGANVLTF,TGTGCCAGCAGTCCTAGGTCTGGGGCCAACGTCCTGACTTTC,TRBV2,-,-,TRBJ2-6
CASSRQGQKRGGYTF,TGTGCCAGCAGTAGGCAGGGACAGAAACGGGGTGGCTACACCTTC,TRBV5-4,TRBD1,-,TRBJ1-2
CAWSGVGYEQYF,TGTGCCTGGAGTGGGGTGGGCTACGAGCAGTACTTC,TRBV30,-,-,TRBJ2-7
CASSLFPVNTEAFF,TGTGCCAGCAGCTTGTTCCCAGTGAACACTGAAGCTTTCTTT,TRBV5-5,-,-,TRBJ1-1
CASSPRAPGPAYEQYF,TGTGCCAGCAGCCCGCGAGCCCCGGGACCAGCTTACGAGCAGTACTTC,TRBV5-4,-,-,TRBJ2-7
CASSLYRNQPQHF,TGTGCCAGCAGCTTATATCGGAATCAGCCCCAGCATTTT,TRBV7-9,-,-,TRBJ1-5
CASSLGDTQYF,TGCGCCAGCAGCCTGGGGGATACGCAGTATTTT,TRBV4-1,-,-,TRBJ2-3
CASSWAAREYNYGYTF,TGTGCCAGCAGTTGGGCGGCCCGAGAATATAACTATGGCTACACCTTC,TRBV6-6,-,-,TRBJ1-2
CASSEAGPDRNQPQHF,TGTGCCAGCAGTGAAGCCGGTCCGGACCGTAATCAGCCCCAGCATTTT,TRBV6-1,-,-,TRBJ1-5
CASSAEGHQSTYGYTF,TGTGCCAGCAGCGCGGAGGGACACCAGTCAACCTATGGCTACACCTTC,TRBV9,-,-,TRBJ1-2
CASRWDSSYEQYF,TGTGCCAGCAGATGGGACAGCTCCTACGAGCAGTACTTC,TRBV2,TRBD1,-,TRBJ2-7
CASSPFLQGTQYF,TGCGCCAGCAGCCCCTTTCTTCAGGGGACCCAGTACTTC,TRBV5-1,-,-,TRBJ2-5
CASSPLRRAYEQYF,TGTGCCAGCAGTCCCCTAAGGAGGGCCTACGAGCAGTACTTC,TRBV25-1,-,-,TRBJ2-7
CASSQIAGASYNEQFF,TGTGCCAGCAGCCAAATTGCGGGGGCCTCCTACAATGAGCAGTTCTTC,TRBV14,-,-,TRBJ2-1
CSVEEGGSETQYF,TGCAGCGTTGAAGAGGGAGGATCGGAGACCCAGTACTTC,TRBV29-1,-,-,TRBJ2-5
CASSTQGRRISNEKLFF,TGTGCCAGCTCAACACAGGGACGCAGGATCTCTAATGAAAAACTGTTTTTT,TRBV18,-,-,TRBJ1-4
CSVAGQVNQPQHF,TGCAGCGTTGCGGGACAGGTCAATCAGCCCCAGCATTTT,TRBV29-1,TRBD1,-,TRBJ1-5
CASSLGRAGGYTF,TGTGCCAGCAGCTTGGGGAGGGCGGGCGGCTACACCTTC,TRBV5-5,-,-,TRBJ1-2
CASIGRDSSYEQYF,TGTGCCAGCATAGGGCGGGACAGCTCCTACGAGCAGTACTTC,TRBV2,-,-,TRBJ2-7
CASSRTGLSTEAFF,TGTGCCAGCAGCCGGACAGGTTTGAGCACTGAAGCTTTCTTT,TRBV5-4,TRBD1,-,TRBJ1-1
CASSRSSGDSRGGNTEAFF,TGCGCCAGCAGCCGAAGTTCGGGGGACTCCCGCGGGGGAAACACTGAAGCTTTCTTT,TRBV4-1,-,once,TRBJ1-1
CATSRGTALSNQPQHF,TGTGCCACCAGCAGAGGGACAGCCCTTAGCAATCAGCCCCAGCATTTT,TRBV15,-,-,TRBJ1-5
CASSVEPGPYNSPLHF,TGTGCCAGCAGCGTAGAACCAGGGCCCTATAATTCACCCCTCCACTTT,TRBV9,-,-,TRBJ1-6
CASSPRGGPNSPLHF,TGTGCCAGCAGCCCCAGGGGGGGGCCCAATTCACCCCTCCACTTT,TRBV7-8,TRBD1,-,TRBJ1-6
CASSTGGGNQPQHF,TGTGCCAGCTCCACGGGGGGGGGCAATCAGCCCCAGCATTTT,TRBV18,-,-,TRBJ1-5
CASRLQAGGTGEQYF,TGTGCCAGCAGACTCCAAGCGGGGGGTACGGGGGAGCAGTACTTC,TRBV7-8,TRBD2,-,TRBJ2-7
CASSIGTGINEKLFF,TGTGCCAGCAGCATCGGGACAGGGATTAATGAAAAACTGTTTTTT,TRBV7-9,TRBD1,few,TRBJ1-4
CVTQGSGYGYTF,TGTGTCACACAGGGTTCCGGCTATGGCTACACCTTC,TRBV25-1,-,-,TRBJ1-2
CASRDSMNTEAFF,TGTGCCAGCAGGGACAGCATGAACACTGAAGCTTTCTTT,TRBV25-1,-,-,TRBJ1-1
CASSLTLAGAGHQETQYF,TGTGCCAGCAGCTTAACCCTAGCGGGGGCGGGTCACCAAGAGACCCAGTACTTC,TRBV7-2,TRBD2,-,TRBJ2-5
CASGYGTANYEKLFF,TGTGCTAGTGGCTACGGGACAGCAAACTATGAAAAACTGTTTTTT,TRBV12-5,TRBD1,few,TRBJ1-4
CASSRGTTEYYEQYF,TGTGCCAGCAGCCGAGGGACCACCGAATACTACGAGCAGTACTTC,TRBV6-5,-,-,TRBJ2-7
CASSNREGVDEQYF,TGTGCCAGCAGTAACAGGGAAGGGGTTGACGAGCAGTACTTC,TRBV6-5,-,once,TRBJ2-7
CASSTLGLAGTGELFF,TGTGCCAGCAGCACTTTGGGACTAGCGGGGACCGGGGAGCTGTTTTTT,TRBV9,TRBD2,-,TRBJ2-2
CASSPVTGGWHEQFF,TGTGCCAGCTCACCAGTGACAGGGGGCTGGCATGAGCAGTTCTTC,TRBV18,TRBD1,-,TRBJ2-1
CATKPAGHTGELFF,TGTGCCACGAAACCGGCAGGGCACACCGGGGAGCTGTTTTTT,TRBV10-3,-,-,TRBJ2-2
CASRVLSSGNTIYF,TGTGCCAGTCGAGTACTAAGCTCTGGAAACACCATATATTTT,TRBV2,-,-,TRBJ1-3
CATRFGVAAVETQYF,TGTGCCACCAGGTTCGGGGTCGCCGCCGTGGAGACCCAGTACTTC,TRBV15,-,-,TRBJ2-5
CASSDKAGLYEQYF,TGCGCCAGCAGCGATAAAGCGGGTCTCTACGAGCAGTACTTC,TRBV5-1,-,-,TRBJ2-7
CASGLETDTQYF,TGTGCTAGTGGTTTGGAAACAGATACGCAGTATTTT,TRBV12-5,-,-,TRBJ2-3
CASSEGLRLGTNEKLFF,TGTGCCAGCAGTGAAGGTTTGAGGCTAGGAACTAATGAAAAACTGTTTTTT,TRBV6-1,-,-,TRBJ1-4
CASSNGRSSTEAFF,TGCGCCAGCTCAAACGGGAGGTCCAGCACTGAAGCTTTCTTT,TRBV5-1,-,-,TRBJ1-1
CASSSGRRPSYEQYF,TGTGCCAGCAGTTCGGGACGGCGACCATCCTACGAGCAGTACTTC,TRBV27,-,-,TRBJ2-7
CAWSHISSYNSPLHF,TGTGCCTGGAGCCACATTAGCTCCTATAATTCACCCCTCCACTTT,TRBV30,-,-,TRBJ1-6